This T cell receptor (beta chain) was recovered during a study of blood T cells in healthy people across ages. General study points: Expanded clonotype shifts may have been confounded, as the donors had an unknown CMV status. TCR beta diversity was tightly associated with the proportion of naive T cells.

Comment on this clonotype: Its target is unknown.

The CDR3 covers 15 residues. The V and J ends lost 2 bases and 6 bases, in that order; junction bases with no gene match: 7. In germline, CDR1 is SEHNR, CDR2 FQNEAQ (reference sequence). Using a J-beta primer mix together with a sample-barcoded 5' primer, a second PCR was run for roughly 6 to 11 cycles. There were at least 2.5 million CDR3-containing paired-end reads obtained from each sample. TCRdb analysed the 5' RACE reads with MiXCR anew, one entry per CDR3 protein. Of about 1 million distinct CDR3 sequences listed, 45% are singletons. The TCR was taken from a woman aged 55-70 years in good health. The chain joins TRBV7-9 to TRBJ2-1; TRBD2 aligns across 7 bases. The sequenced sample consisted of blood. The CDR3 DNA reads TGTGCCAGCAGCTTAAGTTCCAGCGGGGCCAATGAGCAGTTCTTC. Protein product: CASSLSSSGANEQFF.